What follows is one TCR beta chain and its context. Its antigen is not known. Profiling relied on immunoSEQ multiplex PCR, and the TCRdb table lists in-frame clones only, not all of them. The data hold some 68,000 clones, with roughly nine tenths observed a single time. The data are from a study of OX40 agonist ivuxolimab in advanced cancers. Whole-study context: Patients were treated with ivuxolimab, an agonistic anti-OX40 (CD134) antibody.

V shed 6 bases and J 3 bases; nucleotides not matched to a gene: 2. The CDR3 sequence is 12 residues long. From germline, CDR1 is SNHLY and CDR2 FYNNEI. General study points: Low normalized clonal expansion also occurred in some nonresponding patients. CD4+ and CD8+ T cells in blood underwent clonal expansion by week 6 at 0.1 to 3.0 mg/kg. Expanded clones belonging to CD8+ T cells outnumbered, on average, those of CD4+.

This TCR was sampled from an adult with an advanced solid tumor such as melanoma, head and neck, liver or kidney cancer. The specimen was CD4+ or CD8+ T cells sorted from blood, collected in a trial of the OX40 agonist ivuxolimab. This chain connects TRBV2 to TRBJ2-7; 7 nucleotides match TRBD1. CDR3 DNA: TGTGCCAGCAGGTGGGACAGCTACGAGCAGTACTTC. It is translated as CASRWDSYEQYF.